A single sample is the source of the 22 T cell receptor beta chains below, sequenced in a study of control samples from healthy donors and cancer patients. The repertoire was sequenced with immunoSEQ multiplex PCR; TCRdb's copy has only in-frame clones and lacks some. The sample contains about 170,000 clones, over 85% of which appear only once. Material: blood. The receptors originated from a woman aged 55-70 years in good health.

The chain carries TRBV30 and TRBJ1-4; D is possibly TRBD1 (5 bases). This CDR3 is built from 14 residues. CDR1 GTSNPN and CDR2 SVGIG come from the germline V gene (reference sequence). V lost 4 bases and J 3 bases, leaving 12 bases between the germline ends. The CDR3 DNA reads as TGTGCCTGGACACATGGGGGAGCTAATGAAAAACTGTTTTTT. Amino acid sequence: CAWTHGGANEKLFF.

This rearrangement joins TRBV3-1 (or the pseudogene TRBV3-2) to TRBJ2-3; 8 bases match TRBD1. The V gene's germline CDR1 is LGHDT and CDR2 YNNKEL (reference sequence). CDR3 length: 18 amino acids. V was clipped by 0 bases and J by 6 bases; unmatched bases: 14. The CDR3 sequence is CASSQDRSGRGPLDTQYF. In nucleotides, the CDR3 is TGTGCCAGCAGCCAAGATAGGAGCGGCAGGGGGCCCCTGGATACGCAGTATTTT.

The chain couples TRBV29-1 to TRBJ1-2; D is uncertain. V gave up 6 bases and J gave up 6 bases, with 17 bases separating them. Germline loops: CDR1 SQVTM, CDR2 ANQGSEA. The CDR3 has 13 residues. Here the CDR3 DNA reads TGCAGCGTCCGCTCGGACGGCCTGGATGGCTACACCTTC. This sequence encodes CSVRSDGLDGYTF.

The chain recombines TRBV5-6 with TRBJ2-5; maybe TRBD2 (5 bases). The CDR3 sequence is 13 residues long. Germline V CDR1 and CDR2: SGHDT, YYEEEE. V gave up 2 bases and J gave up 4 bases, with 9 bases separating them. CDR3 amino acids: CASSFRGAETQYF. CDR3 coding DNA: TGTGCCAGCAGCTTTCGGGGTGCAGAGACCCAGTACTTC.

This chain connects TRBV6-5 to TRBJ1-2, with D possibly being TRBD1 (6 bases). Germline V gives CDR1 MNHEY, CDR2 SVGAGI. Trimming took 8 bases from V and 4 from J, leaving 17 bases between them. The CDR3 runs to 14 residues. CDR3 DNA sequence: TGTGCCAGCGACCCGGACAGCTCTATCTATGGCTACACCTTC. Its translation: CASDPDSSIYGYTF.

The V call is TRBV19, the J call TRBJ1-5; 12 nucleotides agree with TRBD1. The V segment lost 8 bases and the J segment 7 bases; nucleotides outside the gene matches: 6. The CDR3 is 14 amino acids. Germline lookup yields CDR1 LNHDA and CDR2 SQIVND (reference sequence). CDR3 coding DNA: TGTGCCAGTTGGGACAGGGGGCAGGGGCAGCCCCAGCATTTT. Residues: CASWDRGQGQPQHF.

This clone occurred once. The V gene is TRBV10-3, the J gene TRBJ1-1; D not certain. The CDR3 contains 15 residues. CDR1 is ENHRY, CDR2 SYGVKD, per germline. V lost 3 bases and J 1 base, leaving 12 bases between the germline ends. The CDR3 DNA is TGTGCCATCAGTGAAGGGCCCCTCCCGAACACTGAAGCTTTCTTT. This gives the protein CAISEGPLPNTEAFF.

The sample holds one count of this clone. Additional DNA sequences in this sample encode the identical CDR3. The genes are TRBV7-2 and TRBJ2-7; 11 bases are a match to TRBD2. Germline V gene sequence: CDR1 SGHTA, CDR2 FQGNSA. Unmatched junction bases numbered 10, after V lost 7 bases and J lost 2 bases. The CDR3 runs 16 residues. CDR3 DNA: TGTGCCAGCAAAGAACGACTAGCGGGGAATGCCTACGAGCAGTACTTC. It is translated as CASKERLAGNAYEQYF.

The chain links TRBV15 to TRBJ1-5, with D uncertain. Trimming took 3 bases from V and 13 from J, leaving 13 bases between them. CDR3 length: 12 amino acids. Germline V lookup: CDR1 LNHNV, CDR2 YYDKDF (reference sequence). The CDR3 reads CATSSRGFRQHF. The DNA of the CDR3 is TGTGCCACCAGCAGCAGAGGATTTCGTCAGCATTTT.

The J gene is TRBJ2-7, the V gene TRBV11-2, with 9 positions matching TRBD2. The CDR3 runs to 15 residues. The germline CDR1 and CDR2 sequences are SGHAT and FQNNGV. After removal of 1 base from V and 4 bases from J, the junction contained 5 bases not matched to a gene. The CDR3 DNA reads TGTGCCAGCAGCTTAGGCTTGACTAGCGGATACGAGCAGTACTTC. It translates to CASSLGLTSGYEQYF.

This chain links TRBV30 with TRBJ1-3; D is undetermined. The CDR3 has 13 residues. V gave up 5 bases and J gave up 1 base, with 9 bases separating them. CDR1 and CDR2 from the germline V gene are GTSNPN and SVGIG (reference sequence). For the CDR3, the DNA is TGTGCCTGGTCCAGGCGTTCTGGAAACACCATATATTTT. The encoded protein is CAWSRRSGNTIYF.

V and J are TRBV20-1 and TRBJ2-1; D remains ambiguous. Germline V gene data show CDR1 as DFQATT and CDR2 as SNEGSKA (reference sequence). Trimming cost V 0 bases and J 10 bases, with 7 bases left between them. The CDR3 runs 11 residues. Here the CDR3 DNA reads TGCAGTGCTAGAGATTGGGCCGAGCAGTTCTTC. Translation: CSARDWAEQFF.

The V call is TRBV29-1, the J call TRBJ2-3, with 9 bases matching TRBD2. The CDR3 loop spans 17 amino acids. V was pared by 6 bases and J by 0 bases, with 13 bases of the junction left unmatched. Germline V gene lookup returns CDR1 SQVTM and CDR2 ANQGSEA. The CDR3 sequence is CSVSSPAGGTSTDTQYF. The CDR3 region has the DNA TGCAGCGTGTCCTCACCAGCGGGGGGCACGAGCACAGATACGCAGTATTTT.

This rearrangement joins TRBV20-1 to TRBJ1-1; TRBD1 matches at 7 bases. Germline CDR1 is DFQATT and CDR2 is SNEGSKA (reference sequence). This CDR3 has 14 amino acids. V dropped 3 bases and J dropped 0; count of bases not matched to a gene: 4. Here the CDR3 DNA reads TGCAGTGCTAGTCGACAGGGAATGAACACTGAAGCTTTCTTT. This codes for CSASRQGMNTEAFF.

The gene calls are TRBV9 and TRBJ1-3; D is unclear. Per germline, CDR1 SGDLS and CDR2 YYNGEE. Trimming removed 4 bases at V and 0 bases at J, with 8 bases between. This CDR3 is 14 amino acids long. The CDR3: CASSFGGSGNTIYF. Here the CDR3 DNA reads TGTGCCAGCAGCTTCGGAGGCTCTGGAAACACCATATATTTT.

Written as DNA, the CDR3 is TGTGCCAGCAGCGTAGACACTAGCGGGGGTGTCACAGATACGCAGTATTTT. Its protein product is CASSVDTSGGVTDTQYF. The J gene is TRBJ2-3, the V gene TRBV9; TRBD2 aligns across 11 bases. In germline, CDR1 is SGDLS, CDR2 YYNGEE. The J segment lost 2 bases and the V segment lost 0 bases, leaving 5 bases of the junction unmatched. The CDR3 is made up of 17 amino acids.

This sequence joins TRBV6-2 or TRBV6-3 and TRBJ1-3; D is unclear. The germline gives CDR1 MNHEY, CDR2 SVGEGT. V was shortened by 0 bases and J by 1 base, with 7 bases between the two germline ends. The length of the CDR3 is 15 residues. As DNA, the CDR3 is TGTGCCAGCAGTTACTCGACGGGTTCTGGAAACACCATATATTTT. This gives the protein CASSYSTGSGNTIYF.

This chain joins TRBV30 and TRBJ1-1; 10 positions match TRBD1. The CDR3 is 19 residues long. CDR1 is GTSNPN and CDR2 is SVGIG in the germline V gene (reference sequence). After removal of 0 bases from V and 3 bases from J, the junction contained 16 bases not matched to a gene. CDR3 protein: CAWSVNRGQGVLTYTEAFF. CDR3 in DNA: TGTGCCTGGAGTGTCAATCGCGGACAGGGGGTACTAACCTACACTGAAGCTTTCTTT.

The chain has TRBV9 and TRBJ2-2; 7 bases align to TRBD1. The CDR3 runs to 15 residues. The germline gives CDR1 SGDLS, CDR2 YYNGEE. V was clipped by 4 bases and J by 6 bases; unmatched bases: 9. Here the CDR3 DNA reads TGTGCCAGCAGCCCCCTGGGACAGACTGCCGGGGAGCTGTTTTTT. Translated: CASSPLGQTAGELFF.

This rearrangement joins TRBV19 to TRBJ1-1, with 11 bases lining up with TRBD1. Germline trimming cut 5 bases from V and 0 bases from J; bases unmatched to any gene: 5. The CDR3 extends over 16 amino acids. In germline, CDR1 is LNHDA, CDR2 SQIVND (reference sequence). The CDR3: CASSPRDRGLNTEAFF. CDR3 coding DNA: TGTGCCAGTAGTCCCCGGGACAGGGGGTTGAACACTGAAGCTTTCTTT.

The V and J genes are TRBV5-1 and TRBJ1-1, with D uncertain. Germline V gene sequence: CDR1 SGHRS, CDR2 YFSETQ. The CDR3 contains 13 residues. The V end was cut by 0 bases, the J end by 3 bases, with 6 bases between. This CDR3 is CASSLGMDTEAFF. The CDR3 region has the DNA TGCGCCAGCAGCTTGGGTATGGACACTGAAGCTTTCTTT.

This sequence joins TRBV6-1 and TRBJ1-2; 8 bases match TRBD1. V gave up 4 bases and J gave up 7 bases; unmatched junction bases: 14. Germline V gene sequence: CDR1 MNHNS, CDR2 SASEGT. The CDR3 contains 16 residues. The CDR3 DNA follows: TGTGCCAGCAGTGCCCCCCCGGACAGGGTGGGAACTGGCTACACCTTC. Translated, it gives CASSAPPDRVGTGYTF.